This T cell receptor beta chain was obtained from a study of T cell responses to AZD1222 COVID-19 vaccine. J lost 6 bases, V lost 8 bases, and 10 bases had no gene match. Germline V gene data show CDR1 as SNHLY and CDR2 as FYNNEI. CDR3 length equals 15 residues. This clone was observed a single time. Method: immunoSEQ multiplex PCR; TCRdb's copy keeps in-frame clones and lacks some. The data contain under 60,000 clones, 80% to 90% of them singletons. The material was peripheral blood, obtained on day 0 of AZD1222 vaccination. The V and J genes are TRBV2 and TRBJ1-5; 10 bases are shared with TRBD1. This TCR was sampled from an adult in good health. The CDR3 loop reads CASFSGQGPAQPQHF. DNA of the CDR3: TGTGCCAGCTTCTCGGGACAGGGGCCCGCTCAGCCCCAGCATTTT.